Following are 27 T cell receptor beta chains from one sample sequenced in a study of T-cell reconstitution after alpha-beta-depleted transplantation in children. Library preparation (for TCRbeta) was performed with unique molecular identifiers. TCRdb processed the PCR reads anew with MiXCR; each CDR3 protein has one entry. This sample yields tens of thousands of distinct CDR3 sequences, of which under 7% are seen a single time; about 7% belongs to the top ten. The sequencing here drew on PBMCs, mostly from graft donor cells, taken 180 days after TCRalphabeta/CD19-depleted stem cell transplant. The receptors derive from a male patient aged 10 to 17 who had a stem cell transplant for acute myeloid leukemia, so the T cells may come from the graft donor.

Ten or more counts support this clonotype. This chain joins TRBV5-1 and TRBJ2-1; 15 nucleotides line up with TRBD2. Germline values: CDR1 SGHRS, CDR2 YFSETQ. V lost 4 bases, J lost 7 bases, and 6 bases stayed unmatched. CDR3 length equals 16 residues. The CDR3, as DNA: TGCGCCAGCAGCCCCTCAGGACTAGCGGGGGGGAATGAGCAGTTCTTC. Its translation is CASSPSGLAGGNEQFF.

This clonotype appeared many times. CDR3 coding DNA: TGTGCCAGCAGCTTCTCCAGTCGGCGGGGCACCGGGGAGCTGTTTTTT. Its translation: CASSFSSRRGTGELFF. This chain joins TRBV7-9 and TRBJ2-2, with D tentatively TRBD2 (6 bases). The length of the CDR3 is 16 residues. V shed 3 bases and J shed 4 bases, with 15 bases lying between them. Germline V gene data show CDR1 as SEHNR and CDR2 as FQNEAQ (reference sequence).

This clonotype showed up many times. The chain uses TRBV12-3 or TRBV12-4 and TRBJ1-2; possible D gene TRBD1, 5 bases. The CDR3 spans 12 residues. V lost 3 bases and J 7 bases, leaving 9 bases between the germline ends. DNA for the CDR3: TGTGCCAGCAGTTTGGGCGGGGGTGGCTACACCTTC. Translating gives CASSLGGGGYTF.

By share of the sample, this clonotype is medium-sized. This rearrangement joins TRBV24-1 to TRBJ1-1, with D perhaps TRBD1 (5 bases). Germline CDR1 reads KGHDR; CDR2 reads SFDVKD. This CDR3 region has 12 residues. V lost 10 bases and J lost 0, with 8 bases in between. CDR3 DNA sequence: TGTGCCACTAGGGGAGTGAACACTGAAGCTTTCTTT. It encodes CATRGVNTEAFF.

This clonotype was observed at least ten times. This sequence joins TRBV20-1 and TRBJ2-3; either TRBD1 or TRBD2 may fit D (5 bases each). This CDR3 is 15 amino acids long. Germline CDR1 is DFQATT and CDR2 is SNEGSKA (reference sequence). Deletions cut 0 bases from V and 1 base from J, with 11 bases between. The CDR3 loop reads CSARDKRGGTDTQYF. CDR3 nucleotide sequence: TGCAGTGCTAGAGATAAAAGAGGGGGCACAGATACGCAGTATTTT.

Many counts were recorded for this clonotype. The rearrangement joins TRBV28 to TRBJ2-3; TRBD2 matches 10 bases. CDR3 length: 17 residues. Germline V gives CDR1 MDHEN, CDR2 SYDVKM. V gave up 4 bases and J gave up 4 bases; unmatched junction bases: 11. CDR3 bases: TGTGCCAGCAGTTCCCCCAGGCGAGCGGGAGGGCCAGATACGCAGTATTTT. It codes for CASSSPRRAGGPDTQYF.

This chain joins TRBV6-4 and TRBJ2-6; D gene unclear. CDR1 and CDR2 from the germline V gene are MRHNA and SNTAGT. The CDR3 contains 13 residues. CDR3 loop: CTLRNSGANVLTF. CDR3 in DNA: TGTACCCTCAGAAACTCTGGGGCCAACGTCCTGACTTTC.

This clonotype was observed at least ten times. This chain links TRBV20-1 with TRBJ2-1; the match to TRBD2 covers 12 bases. The V gene's germline CDR1 is DFQATT and CDR2 SNEGSKA (reference sequence). The CDR3 length is 17 residues. After removal of 5 bases from V and 3 bases from J, the junction contained 11 bases not matched to a gene. The CDR3 region is CSAEGASGRGNYNEQFF. CDR3 DNA: TGCAGTGCTGAGGGGGCTAGCGGGAGGGGCAACTACAATGAGCAGTTCTTC.

This clonotype was picked up many times. V is TRBV4-3 and J is TRBJ2-3; D remains unclear. Looked up from germline, CDR1 is LGHNA and CDR2 is YSLEER. Trimming stripped 3 bases from V and 5 bases from J, with 12 bases between. The CDR3 runs 14 residues. CDR3 region: CASSHDWGEDTQYF. For the CDR3, the DNA is TGCGCCAGCAGCCATGATTGGGGTGAAGATACGCAGTATTTT.

This clonotype was detected many times. This chain uses TRBV9 with TRBJ2-1; 9 positions match TRBD2. The germline V gene encodes CDR1 SGDLS and CDR2 YYNGEE. The CDR3 is 14 residues long. V gave up 4 bases and J gave up 3 bases; unmatched junction bases: 2. The CDR3 sequence: CASSTSGFYNEQFF. The CDR3 DNA sequence: TGTGCCAGCAGCACTAGCGGGTTCTACAATGAGCAGTTCTTC.

Many counts were recorded for this clonotype. V gene TRBV27 combines with J gene TRBJ2-1; 12 bases are a match to TRBD2. Per the germline V gene, CDR1 is MNHEY and CDR2 is SMNVEV (reference sequence). Trimming at V came to 2 bases and at J to 12 bases, leaving 8 bases not matched to a gene. The length of the CDR3 is 15 residues. In nucleotides, the CDR3 is TGTGCCAGCAGTTTAGGGACTAGCGGGTTATCAGGGCAGTTCTTC. It is translated as CASSLGTSGLSGQFF.

This clonotype was counted many times. The rearrangement joins TRBV6-5 to TRBJ2-5, with TRBD2 matching 14 bases. Germline V gene sequence: CDR1 MNHEY, CDR2 SVGAGI. The CDR3 sequence is 15 residues long. The trim removed 7 bases at V and 5 bases at J, leaving 6 bases unmatched. CDR3 sequence reads: CASTSRLAGGETQYF. The CDR3 nucleotides are TGTGCCAGCACCTCAAGACTAGCGGGAGGGGAGACCCAGTACTTC.

By sample share, this clonotype is medium-sized. V usage is TRBV6-2 or TRBV6-3 and J usage is TRBJ2-2; no firm D call. V was clipped by 6 bases and J by 7 bases, with 3 bases between them. The germline gives CDR1 MNHEY, CDR2 SVGEGT. This CDR3 contains 10 residues. The DNA of the CDR3 is TGTGCCAGCAGAGACGGGGAGCTGTTTTTT. The encoded protein is CASRDGELFF.

This clonotype was observed many times. This chain uses TRBV10-1 with TRBJ2-1, with D unclear. Germline V gene sequence: CDR1 WNHNN, CDR2 SYGVQD (reference sequence). The CDR3 contains 13 residues. Trimming cost V 2 bases and J 4 bases, with 6 bases left between them. CDR3 region: CASSEDRYNEQFF. In DNA, the CDR3 is TGCGCCAGCAGTGAGGATCGTTACAATGAGCAGTTCTTC.

This clonotype was counted ten times or more. V usage is TRBV4-2 and J usage is TRBJ2-5; D is possibly TRBD2 (6 bases). The length of the CDR3 is 17 residues. The germline CDR1 and CDR2 sequences are LGHNA and YNFKEQ. The ends were cut back, 1 base at V and 1 base at J, with 16 bases in the middle. CDR3 sequence (DNA): TGTGCCAGCAGCCAAGTAGGAGCGGGTTCACTCCAAGAGACCCAGTACTTC. This codes for CASSQVGAGSLQETQYF.

This clonotype was recorded a few times. The J gene is TRBJ1-2, the V gene TRBV5-5; D remains ambiguous. The germline gives CDR1 SGHKS, CDR2 YYEKEE (reference sequence). The CDR3 loop spans 14 amino acids. Trimming removed 3 bases at V and 4 bases at J, with 13 bases between. CDR3 DNA sequence: TGTGCCAGCAGCTCCCGGACGCAAGGCTATGGCTACACCTTC. The encoded protein is CASSSRTQGYGYTF.

The chain is built from TRBV5-8 and TRBJ2-5; TRBD1 or TRBD2 may be the D gene (5 bases each). The germline gives CDR1 SGHTS, CDR2 YDEGEE. V lost 4 bases and J lost 4, with 17 bases in between. The CDR3 length is 15 residues. The CDR3 DNA reads TGTGCCAGCAGCCCCCGGGACCAGGCCCTAGAGACCCAGTACTTC. Translation: CASSPRDQALETQYF.

CDR3 sequence (DNA): TGTGCCAGCAGTCACGGAACCGGGGGTACCATTCAGTACTTC. It translates to CASSHGTGGTIQYF. The rearrangement uses TRBV6-5 and TRBJ2-4; D might be TRBD2 (6 bases). This CDR3 has 14 residues. With 5 bases removed from V and 9 bases from J, the gap between germline ends came to 17 bases. The germline V gene encodes CDR1 MNHEY and CDR2 SVGAGI.

This clonotype has at least ten counts. V is TRBV9 and J is TRBJ2-7, with D perhaps being TRBD1 or TRBD2 (5 bases each). This CDR3 comprises 13 residues. Trimming pared 1 base from V and 4 bases from J, leaving 9 bases between. Germline V gives CDR1 SGDLS, CDR2 YYNGEE. The CDR3 spells CASSVRWGYEQYF. The CDR3 DNA is TGTGCCAGCAGCGTACGGTGGGGGTACGAGCAGTACTTC.

This clonotype was recorded at least ten times. The rearrangement links TRBV3-1 to TRBJ2-5; D remains unclear. The V end lost 4 bases, the J end lost 5 bases, and 5 bases lay between the germline ends. Looked up from germline, CDR1 is LGHDT and CDR2 is YNNKEL (reference sequence). The CDR3 totals 11 residues. The CDR3, as DNA: TGTGCCAGCAGCCTAGGGGAGACCCAGTACTTC. Translating gives CASSLGETQYF.

This clonotype was recorded at least ten times. This sequence joins TRBV29-1 and TRBJ2-5, with 9 bases matching TRBD1. This CDR3 has 15 amino acids. CDR1 and CDR2 (germline): SQVTM, ANQGSEA. V lost 1 base and J lost 3; bases outside the gene matches: 6. This CDR3 is CSVEGDDRGEETQYF. CDR3 coding DNA: TGCAGCGTTGAAGGGGATGACAGGGGGGAAGAGACCCAGTACTTC.

This clonotype was seen many times. J is TRBJ1-5 and V is TRBV28, with D perhaps matching TRBD1 (5 bases). Germline CDR1 is MDHEN and CDR2 is SYDVKM. V was shortened by 5 bases and J by 7 bases, with 18 bases between the two germline ends. The CDR3 has 15 residues. CDR3 in amino acids: CASSLTGGFTQPQHF. The CDR3 DNA reads as TGTGCCAGCAGTCTAACAGGTGGATTTACGCAGCCCCAGCATTTT.

This clonotype has a count of ten or more. The chain carries TRBV28 and TRBJ2-1; 11 nucleotides match TRBD2. The CDR3 covers 16 residues. The ends lost 4 bases at V and 3 bases at J; junction bases unmatched: 5. The germline V gene has CDR1 MDHEN and CDR2 SYDVKM. CDR3 sequence: CASSWTGTSGYNEQFF. The CDR3 DNA is TGTGCCAGCAGTTGGACCGGGACTAGCGGCTACAATGAGCAGTTCTTC.

This clonotype showed up many times. The chain combines TRBV7-2 with TRBJ1-3; 9 nucleotides agree with TRBD1. There are 15 residues in the CDR3. Germline values: CDR1 SGHTA, CDR2 FQGNSA. Unmatched junction bases numbered 9, after V lost 8 bases and J lost 4 bases. The CDR3 reads CASGQQGAGGNTIYF. The CDR3 region has the DNA TGTGCCAGCGGTCAACAGGGGGCGGGCGGAAACACCATATATTTT.

This clonotype was seen many times. The gene calls are TRBV27 and TRBJ2-3, with D hard to call. V was shortened by 3 bases and J by 0 bases, with 7 bases between the two germline ends. The CDR3 contains 14 residues. Germline-derived CDR1 and CDR2 are MNHEY and SMNVEV (reference sequence). CDR3 sequence reads: CASSLLTSTDTQYF. In nucleotides, the CDR3 is TGTGCCAGCAGTTTGCTGACCAGCACAGATACGCAGTATTTT.

This clonotype was seen repeatedly, ten times or more. The chain combines TRBV13 with TRBJ1-3; D is uncertain. The CDR3 contains 17 residues. The V gene's germline CDR1 is PRHDT and CDR2 FYEKMQ (reference sequence). Trimming removed 3 bases at V and 0 bases at J, with 15 bases between. CDR3 loop: CASSFRGKGSSGNTIYF. The CDR3 bases are TGTGCCAGCAGCTTTCGCGGGAAAGGGAGCTCTGGAAACACCATATATTTT.

This clonotype was observed at least ten times. The rearrangement uses TRBV20-1 and TRBJ2-5; D is perhaps TRBD2 (6 bases). This CDR3 spans 16 amino acids. The germline CDR1 and CDR2 sequences are DFQATT and SNEGSKA (reference sequence). V lost 0 bases and J 5 bases, leaving 19 bases between the germline ends. The DNA for the CDR3 is TGCAGTGCTAGAGAAGGGGTGGGAGGCCTCCGGGAGACCCAGTACTTC. It specifies CSAREGVGGLRETQYF.